This TCR delta chain was profiled in a study of Vδ1+ human thymocytes. Comments on this clone: Its target is not known.

RNA was extracted from the cells and then reverse transcribed. The CDR3 regions were amplified by multiplex PCR from V-gene primers to a constant-region primer. TCRdb made new clone calls on the multiplex PCR reads using CATT. The data show about 55,000 delta-chain clones, with less than 20% seen just once and 0.5% held by the top ten. The sorted cells were CD3+ Vdelta1+ Vdelta2- thymocytes from alphabeta-depleted thymus. The V gene's germline CDR1 is TSWWSYY and CDR2 QGS. The CDR3 totals 16 residues. V was clipped by 0 bases and J by 0 bases, with 11 bases between them. Whole-study results and caveats: Thymic TRG and TRD repertoires appeared highly polyclonal. Unlike peripheral blood Vdelta1+ controls, thymic delta-chain sequences included 20% to 25% Vdelta2 and few Vdelta3.

The rearrangement links TRDV1 to TRDJ1; TRDD2 might be the D (5 bases). Sequencing was carried out using Vdelta1+ gamma-delta thymocytes from the thymus. Subset defined: FACS-sorted CD3+ TCRalphabeta- TCRVdelta1+ TCRVdelta2- thymocytes. This sequence was found in a boy less than two years old who had congenital heart surgery. The CDR3 is CALGELAYADTDKLIF. DNA for the CDR3: TGTGCTCTTGGGGAACTCGCCTACGCGGACACCGATAAACTCATCTTT.